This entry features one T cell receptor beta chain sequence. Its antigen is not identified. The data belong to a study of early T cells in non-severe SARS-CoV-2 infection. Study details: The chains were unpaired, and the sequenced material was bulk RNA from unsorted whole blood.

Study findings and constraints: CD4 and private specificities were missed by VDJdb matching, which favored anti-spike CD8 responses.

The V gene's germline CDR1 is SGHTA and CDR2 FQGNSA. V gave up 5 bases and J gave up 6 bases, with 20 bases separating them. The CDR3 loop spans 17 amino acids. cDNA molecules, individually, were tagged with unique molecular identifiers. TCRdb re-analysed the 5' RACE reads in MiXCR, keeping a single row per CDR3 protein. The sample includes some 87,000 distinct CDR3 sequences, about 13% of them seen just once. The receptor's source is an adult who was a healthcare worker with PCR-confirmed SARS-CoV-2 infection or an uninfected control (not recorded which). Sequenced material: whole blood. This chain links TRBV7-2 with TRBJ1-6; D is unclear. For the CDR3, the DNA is TGTGCCAGCAGCCCCAAAAGGATAGTTCAGAGTAATTCACCCCTCCACTTT. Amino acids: CASSPKRIVQSNSPLHF. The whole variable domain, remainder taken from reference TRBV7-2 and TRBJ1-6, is GAGVSQSPSNKVTEKGKDVELRCDPISGHTALYWYRQSLGQGLEFLIYFQGNSAPDKSGLPSDRFSAERTGGSVSTLTIQRTQQEDSAVYLCASSPKRIVQSNSPLHFGNGTRLTVT.